This TCR beta chain is drawn from a study of control samples from healthy donors and cancer patients. The CDR3 is 16 residues long. Germline V lookup: CDR1 LNHDA, CDR2 SQIVND (reference sequence). V lost 5 bases and J 6 bases, leaving 20 bases between the germline ends. Profiling relied on immunoSEQ multiplex PCR, and the TCRdb table lists in-frame clones only, not all of them. Here the sample spans some 130,000 clones, more than 90% being singletons. Sequenced sample: blood. The TCR comes from a man between 18 and 29 years old in good health. The rearrangement joins TRBV19 to TRBJ1-5; D is uncertain. In DNA, the CDR3 is TGTGCCAGTAGTTTCCCAAAGGGCCGACTGAGTCAGCCCCAGCATTTT. It is translated as CASSFPKGRLSQPQHF.